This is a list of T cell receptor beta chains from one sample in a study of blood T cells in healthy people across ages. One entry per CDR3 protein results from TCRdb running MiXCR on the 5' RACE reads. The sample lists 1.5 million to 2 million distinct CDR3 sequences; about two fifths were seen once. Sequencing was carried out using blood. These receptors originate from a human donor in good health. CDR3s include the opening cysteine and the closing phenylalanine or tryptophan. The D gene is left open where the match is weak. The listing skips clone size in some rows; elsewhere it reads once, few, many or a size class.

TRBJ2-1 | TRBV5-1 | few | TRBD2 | TGCGCCAGCAGCTTGTCACTTCTAGCGGGGGGTATCAATGAGCAGTTCTTC | CASSLSLLAGGINEQFF
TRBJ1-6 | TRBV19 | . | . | TGTGCCAGTAGTATGCGGGGAGAAACCCTCCACTTT | CASSMRGETLHF
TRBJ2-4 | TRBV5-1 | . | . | TGCGCCAGCCTTCGGCAGGGGTGGTACATTCAGTACTTC | CASLRQGWYIQYF
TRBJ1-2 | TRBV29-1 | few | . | TGCAGCGTGTCCGCCAGTGGGGGTCAAGATGGCTACACCTTC | CSVSASGGQDGYTF
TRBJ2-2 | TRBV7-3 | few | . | TGTGCCAGCAGCTTAATGGTGGGGGAGGTAACCGGGGAGCTGTTTTTT | CASSLMVGEVTGELFF
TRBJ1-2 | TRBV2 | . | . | TGTGCCAGCAGTGACATGGGGGTTCATGGCTACACCTTC | CASSDMGVHGYTF
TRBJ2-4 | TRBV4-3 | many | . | TGCGCCAGCAGCCAAGACTTAGCCAAAAACATTCAGTACTTC | CASSQDLAKNIQYF
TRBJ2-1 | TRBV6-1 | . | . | TGTGCCAGCAGAGTCCCGGGGGTCCGCTATGAGCAGTTCTTC | CASRVPGVRYEQFF
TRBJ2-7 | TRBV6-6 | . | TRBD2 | TGTGCCAGCAGTTACCGGGCGGGGGGCGAGCAGTACTTC | CASSYRAGGEQYF
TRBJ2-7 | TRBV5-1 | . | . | TGCGCCAGCAGCATGGACATTAACACCTACGAGCAGTACTTC | CASSMDINTYEQYF
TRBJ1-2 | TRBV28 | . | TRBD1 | TGTGCCAGCAGTTTGGACCCTATGGGGACAGGGCCTACTAACTATGGCTACACCTTC | CASSLDPMGTGPTNYGYTF
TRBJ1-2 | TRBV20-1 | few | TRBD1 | TGCAGTGCAACCCCGGGACAGGGGGGTTGGGTTAATGGCTACACCTTC | CSATPGQGGWVNGYTF
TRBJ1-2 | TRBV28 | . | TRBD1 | TGTGCCAGCAGTCCCCCCCAGCAGGGGGCGTATGGCTACACCTTC | CASSPPQQGAYGYTF
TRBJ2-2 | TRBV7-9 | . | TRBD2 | TGTGCCAGCAGCTCCCCTAGCGGGGGTACCGGGGAGCTGTTTTTT | CASSSPSGGTGELFF
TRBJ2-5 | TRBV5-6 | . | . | TGTGCCAGCAGCTGGGGGGACAGCTCCCTCGGAGAGCAGTACTTC | CASSWGDSSLGEQYF
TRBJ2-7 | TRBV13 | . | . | TGTGCCAGCAAAAGGGGAGAGGAGGGATGGGAGCAGTACTTC | CASKRGEEGWEQYF
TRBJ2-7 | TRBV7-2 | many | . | TGTGCCAGCAGCTTAGAGGGGGGGACCTACGAGCAGTACTTC | CASSLEGGTYEQYF
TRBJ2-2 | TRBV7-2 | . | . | TGTGCCAGCAGCTTCTCAGGAGAAGCCGGGGAGCTGTTTTTT | CASSFSGEAGELFF
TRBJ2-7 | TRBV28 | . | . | TGTGCCAGCAGTTTCGGAATTTCAGGATACGAGCAGTACTTC | CASSFGISGYEQYF
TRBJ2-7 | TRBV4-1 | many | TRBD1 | TGCGCCAGCAGCCAGAGGACAGGGGGTAGCTACGAGCAGTACTTC | CASSQRTGGSYEQYF
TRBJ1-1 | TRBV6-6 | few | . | TGTGCCAGCAGTTACGCGCAGAACACTGAAGCTTTCTTT | CASSYAQNTEAFF
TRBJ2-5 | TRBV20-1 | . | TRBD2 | TGCAGTGCTAGAGAAGGAACGGGAGGGACCCAGTACTTC | CSAREGTGGTQYF
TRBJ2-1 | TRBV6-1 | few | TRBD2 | TGTGCCAGCGGACTAGCGGGAGTGGTGGGTGAGAATGAGCAGTTCTTC | CASGLAGVVGENEQFF
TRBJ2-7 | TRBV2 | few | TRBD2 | TGTGCCATCAGCGATGGCGGGGGTGGACCCTACGAGCAGTACTTC | CAISDGGGGPYEQYF
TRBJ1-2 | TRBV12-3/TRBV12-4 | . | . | TGTGCCAGCAGGACGCGAGGGGGGTATGGCTACACCTTC | CASRTRGGYGYTF
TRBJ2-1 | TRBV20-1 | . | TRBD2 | TGCAGTGCTAGAGAGCCGAGGACTAGCGGCTACAATGAGCAGTTCTTC | CSAREPRTSGYNEQFF
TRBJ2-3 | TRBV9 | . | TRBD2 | TGTGCCAGCAGCGTAGATGGGGGGACTACCACAGATACGCAGTATTTT | CASSVDGGTTTDTQYF
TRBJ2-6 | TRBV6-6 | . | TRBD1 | TGTGCCAGCAGTCGGTCGCAGGGGGCTGGGGCCAACGTCCTGACTTTC | CASSRSQGAGANVLTF
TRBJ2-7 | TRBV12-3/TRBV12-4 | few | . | TGTGCCAGCAGCCCAACGGCCCACGAGCAGTACTTC | CASSPTAHEQYF
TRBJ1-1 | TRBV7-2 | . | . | TGTGCCAGCAGTCGAAACGGGGGGAACACTGAAGCTTTCTTT | CASSRNGGNTEAFF
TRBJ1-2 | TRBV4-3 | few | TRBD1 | TGCGCCAGCAGCCAAGTAGGGGGGACAGGACTTGACTTTGGCTACACCTTC | CASSQVGGTGLDFGYTF
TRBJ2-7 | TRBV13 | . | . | TGTGCCAGCAGTCGTTACGGGTACGAGCAGTACTTC | CASSRYGYEQYF